This T cell receptor beta chain is drawn from a study of shared clonotypes between healthy human individuals. Study-wide points: Non-shared clonotypes displayed generation probabilities falling below those of clonotypes present in all four donors.

This clone was detected a few times. Antigen: not known. TCRdb keeps only in-frame clones here, not all; method: immunoSEQ multiplex PCR. This sample carries hundreds of thousands of clones, less than 75% of them seen once, and the ten largest clones take 10%. The sequencing sample was made of memory CD4+ T cells sorted from blood. Subset in this sample: CD45RA-negative fraction. The source of this sequence is a young man in good health.

CDR3 nucleotide sequence: TGTGCCAGCAGCCGGGGGCCGGGACTAGCGGGAGTAAAAAATGAGCAGTTCTTC. Protein: CASSRGPGLAGVKNEQFF. J is TRBJ2-1 and V is TRBV7-2, with 14 bases lining up with TRBD2. V trimming: 5 bases; J trimming: 7 bases; junction bases outside the gene matches: 13. The CDR3 extends over 18 amino acids. Germline CDR1 and CDR2: SGHTA and FQGNSA.